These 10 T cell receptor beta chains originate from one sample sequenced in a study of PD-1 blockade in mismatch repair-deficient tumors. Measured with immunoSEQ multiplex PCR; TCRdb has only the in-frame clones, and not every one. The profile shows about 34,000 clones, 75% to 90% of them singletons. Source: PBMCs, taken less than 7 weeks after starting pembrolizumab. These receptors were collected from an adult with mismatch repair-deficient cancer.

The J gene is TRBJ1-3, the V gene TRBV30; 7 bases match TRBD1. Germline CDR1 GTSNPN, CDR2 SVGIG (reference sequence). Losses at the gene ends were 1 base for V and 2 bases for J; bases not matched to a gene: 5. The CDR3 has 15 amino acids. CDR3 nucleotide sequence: TGTGCCTGGAGTGAGTGGCAGGGGGCTGGAAACACCATATATTTT. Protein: CAWSEWQGAGNTIYF.

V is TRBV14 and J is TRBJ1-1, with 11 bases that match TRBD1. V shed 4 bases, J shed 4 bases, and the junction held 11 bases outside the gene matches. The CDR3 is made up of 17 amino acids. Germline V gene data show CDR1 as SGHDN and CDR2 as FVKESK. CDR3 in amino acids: CASSPLGQGAYSTEAFF. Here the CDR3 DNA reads TGTGCCAGCAGCCCACTCGGACAGGGGGCGTACAGCACTGAAGCTTTCTTT.

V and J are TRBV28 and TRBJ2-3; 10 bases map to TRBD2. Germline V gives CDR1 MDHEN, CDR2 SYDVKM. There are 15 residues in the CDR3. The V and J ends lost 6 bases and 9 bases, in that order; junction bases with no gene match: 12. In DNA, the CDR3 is TGTGCCAGCAGCCCAAGCGGGAGGGCCGTGTGGACGCAGTATTTT. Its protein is CASSPSGRAVWTQYF.

The chain's CDR3 is CASSFVRGGSGNTIYF. The CDR3 DNA follows: TGTGCCAGCAGCTTCGTGAGGGGGGGCTCTGGAAACACCATATATTTT. The rearrangement joins TRBV7-8 to TRBJ1-3, with a possible D match to TRBD1 (6 bases). The V and J ends lost 3 bases and 0 bases respectively, with 12 bases between them. Germline values: CDR1 SGHVS, CDR2 FQNEAQ. The CDR3 is 16 amino acids.

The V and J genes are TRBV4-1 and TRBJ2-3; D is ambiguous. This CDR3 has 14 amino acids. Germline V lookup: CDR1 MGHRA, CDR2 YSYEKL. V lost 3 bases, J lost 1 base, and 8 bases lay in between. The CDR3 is CASSQAARTDTQYF. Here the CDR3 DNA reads TGCGCCAGCAGCCAGGCGGCACGCACAGATACGCAGTATTTT.

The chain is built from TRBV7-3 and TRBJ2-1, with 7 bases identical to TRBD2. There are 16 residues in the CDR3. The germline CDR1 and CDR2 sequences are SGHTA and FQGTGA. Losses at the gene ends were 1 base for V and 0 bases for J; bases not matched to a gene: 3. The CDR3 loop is CASSLIGGSSYNEQFF. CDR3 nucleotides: TGTGCCAGCAGCTTAATCGGCGGGAGCTCCTACAATGAGCAGTTCTTC.

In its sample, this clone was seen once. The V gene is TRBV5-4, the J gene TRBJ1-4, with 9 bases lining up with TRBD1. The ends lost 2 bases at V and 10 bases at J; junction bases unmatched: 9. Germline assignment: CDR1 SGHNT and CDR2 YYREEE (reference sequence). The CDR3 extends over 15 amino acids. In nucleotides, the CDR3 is TGTGCCAGCAGCTTAGCCGGGACAGGGAGGGGAAAACTGTTTTTT. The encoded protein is CASSLAGTGRGKLFF.

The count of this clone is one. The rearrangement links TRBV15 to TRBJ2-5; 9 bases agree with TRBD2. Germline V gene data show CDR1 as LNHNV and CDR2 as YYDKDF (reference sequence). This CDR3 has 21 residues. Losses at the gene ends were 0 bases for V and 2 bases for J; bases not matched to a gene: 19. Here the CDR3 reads CATSRDGGRLAELLLQETQYF. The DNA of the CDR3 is TGTGCCACCAGCAGAGATGGGGGCCGACTAGCGGAACTACTATTACAAGAGACCCAGTACTTC.

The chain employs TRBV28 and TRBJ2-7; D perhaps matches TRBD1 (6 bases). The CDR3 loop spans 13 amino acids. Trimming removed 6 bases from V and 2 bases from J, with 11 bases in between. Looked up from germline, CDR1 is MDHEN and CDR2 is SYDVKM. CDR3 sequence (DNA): TGTGCCAGCAGCGGGACACCAACCTACGAGCAGTACTTC. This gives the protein CASSGTPTYEQYF.

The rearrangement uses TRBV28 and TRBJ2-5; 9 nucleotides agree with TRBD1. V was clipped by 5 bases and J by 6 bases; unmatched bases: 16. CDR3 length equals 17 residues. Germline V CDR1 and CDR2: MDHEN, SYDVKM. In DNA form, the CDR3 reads TGTGCCAGCAGTGTTCCGGGACAGGGACGGTCGGGGAAGACCCAGTACTTC. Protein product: CASSVPGQGRSGKTQYF. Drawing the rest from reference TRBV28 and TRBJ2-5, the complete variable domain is DVKVTQSSRYLVKRTGEKVFLECVQDMDHENMFWYRQDPGLGLRLIYFSYDVKMKEKGDIPEGYSVSREKKERFSLILESASTNQTSMYLCASSVPGQGRSGKTQYFGPGTRLLVL.